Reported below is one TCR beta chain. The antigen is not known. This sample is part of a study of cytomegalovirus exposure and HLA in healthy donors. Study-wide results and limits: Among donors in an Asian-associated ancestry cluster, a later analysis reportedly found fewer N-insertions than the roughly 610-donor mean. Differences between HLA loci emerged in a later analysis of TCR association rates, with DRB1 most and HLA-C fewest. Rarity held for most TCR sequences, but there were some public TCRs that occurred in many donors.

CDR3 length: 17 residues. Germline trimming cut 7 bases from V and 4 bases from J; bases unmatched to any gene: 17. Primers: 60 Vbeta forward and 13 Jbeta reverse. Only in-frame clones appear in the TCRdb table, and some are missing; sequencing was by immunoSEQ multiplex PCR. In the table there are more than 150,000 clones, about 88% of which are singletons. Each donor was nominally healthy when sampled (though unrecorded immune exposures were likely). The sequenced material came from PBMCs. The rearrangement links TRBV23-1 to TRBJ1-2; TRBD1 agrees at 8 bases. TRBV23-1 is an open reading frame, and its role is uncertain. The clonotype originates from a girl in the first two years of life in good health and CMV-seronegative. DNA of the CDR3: TGCGCCAGCACCTCACGAACGGACAGGGAGTTTGGCTATGGCTACACCTTC. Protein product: CASTSRTDREFGYGYTF.